This T cell receptor (beta chain) was found in a study of shared clonotypes between healthy human individuals. TCRdb keeps only in-frame clones here, not all; method: immunoSEQ multiplex PCR. The repertoire includes around 1,900,000 clones, 93% of them detected once, and about 1.6% sits in the top ten. CD45RO-negative, CCR7-selected cells formed the naive CD8 fraction, which excluded terminally differentiated effector memory CD45RA+ cells. Points from the study as a whole: How much donors shared clonotypes was expected to be affected by sequencing depth. Although depth was large, rarefaction showed that sequencing of the sorted subsets was incomplete. Clonotypes that were shared across a handful of donors made up about 5.1% of naive CD4 clonotypes.

This CDR3 has 11 residues. With 8 bases removed from V and 8 bases from J, the gap between germline ends came to 12 bases. Worth noting for this clone: The antigen remains undetermined.

V gene TRBV23-1 combines with J gene TRBJ1-1; D not resolved. TRBV23-1 is reported as an ORF; its role is uncertain. Sequenced sample: naive CD8+ T cells from PBMCs. The TCR comes from a man aged 18 to 35 in good health. Some clones in this sample may be carry-over from other donors' samples. The CDR3 DNA is TGCGCCAGCGGTCTTGGGCGGGAAGCTTTCTTT. It translates to CASGLGREAFF.